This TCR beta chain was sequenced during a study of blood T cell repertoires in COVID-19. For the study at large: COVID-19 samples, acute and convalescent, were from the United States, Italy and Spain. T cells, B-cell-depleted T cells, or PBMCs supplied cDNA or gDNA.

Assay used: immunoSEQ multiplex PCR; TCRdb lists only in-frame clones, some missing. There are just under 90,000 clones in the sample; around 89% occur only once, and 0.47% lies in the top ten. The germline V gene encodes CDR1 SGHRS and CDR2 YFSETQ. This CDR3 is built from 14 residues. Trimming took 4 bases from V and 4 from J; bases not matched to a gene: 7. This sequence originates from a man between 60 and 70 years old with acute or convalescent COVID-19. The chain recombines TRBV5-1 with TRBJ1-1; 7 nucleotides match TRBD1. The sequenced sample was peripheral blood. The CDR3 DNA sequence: TGCGCCAGCAGCGATAGACAGGGCCTCACTGAAGCTTTCTTT. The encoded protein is CASSDRQGLTEAFF.